This T cell receptor (beta chain) was obtained from a study of T cells expressing NK-cell markers. This CDR3 has 14 amino acids. Per germline, CDR1 SQVTM and CDR2 ANQGSEA. Libraries used 5'RACE template switching adding universal primer site and UMIs. Reprocessing the 5' RACE reads, TCRdb reports a single entry for every CDR3 protein and omits DNA. Its listing shows about 540,000 distinct CDR3 sequences. Sequencing was performed on blood T cells: a sorted CD56 or NKG2C T cell subset, CD4+ or CD8+ T cells, or bulk PBMC T cells (not recorded which). The rearrangement links TRBV29-1 to TRBJ1-5; TCRdb calls TRBD1, which cannot be checked without DNA. The sequence derives from a man aged 18-30 years in good health. CDR3 residues: CSVGDRLNNQPQHF.